Following are 12 T cell receptor beta chains from one sample sequenced in a study of control samples from healthy donors and cancer patients. Produced via immunoSEQ multiplex PCR; TCRdb's table is partial and in-frame only. The sample has about 94,000 clones, about nine tenths seen once; the top ten hold over 3%. Input material: blood. These receptors were taken from a woman in her late teens or twenties in good health.

J is TRBJ2-7 and V is TRBV19; 8 bases fit TRBD2. V lost 6 bases to trimming and J lost 4 bases; unmatched junction nucleotides: 11. CDR1 is LNHDA and CDR2 is SQIVND in the germline V gene (reference sequence). The length of the CDR3 is 15 residues. CDR3 sequence: CASRKGGGPNYEQYF. The CDR3 nucleotides are TGTGCCAGTAGAAAGGGCGGGGGGCCAAATTACGAGCAGTACTTC. The whole variable domain, remainder taken from reference TRBV19 and TRBJ2-7, is DGGITQSPKYLFRKEGQNVTLSCEQNLNHDAMYWYRQDPGQGLRLIYYSQIVNDFQKGDIAEGYSVSREKKESFPLTVTSAQKNPTAFYLCASRKGGGPNYEQYFGPGTRLTVT.

The chain has TRBV7-2 and TRBJ2-5; TRBD1 matches 7 bases. Germline loops: CDR1 SGHTA, CDR2 FQGNSA. The CDR3 runs to 13 residues. Trimming cost V 6 bases and J 2 bases; bases outside gene matches: 3. CDR3 loop: CASRTGQQETQYF. The CDR3 nucleotides read TGTGCCAGCAGGACGGGACAGCAAGAGACCCAGTACTTC.

Notes on this clone: The identical CDR3 is also encoded by other nucleotide sequences in the sample. The CDR3 region has the DNA TGCGCCAGCAGGAGCCGGGAGAACACTGAAGCTTTCTTT. Protein sequence: CASRSRENTEAFF. The rearrangement joins TRBV5-1 to TRBJ1-1; D remains ambiguous. Germline V gives CDR1 SGHRS, CDR2 YFSETQ. Trimming removed 5 bases from V and 1 base from J, with 9 bases in between. The CDR3 extends over 13 amino acids.

The genes are TRBV5-1 and TRBJ2-3; D is perhaps TRBD1 or TRBD2 (5 bases each). The CDR3 runs 16 residues. The germline gives CDR1 SGHRS, CDR2 YFSETQ. V gave up 0 bases and J gave up 4 bases, with 15 bases separating them. For the CDR3, the DNA is TGCGCCAGCAGCTTGGGGTGGCAGGTGGGGGCAGATACGCAGTATTTT. Its translation is CASSLGWQVGADTQYF.

The chain joins TRBV6-5 to TRBJ2-7; the match to TRBD1 covers 12 bases. V lost 4 bases to trimming and J lost 3 bases; unmatched junction nucleotides: 4. This CDR3 is built from 15 residues. Germline V gene lookup returns CDR1 MNHEY and CDR2 SVGAGI. The CDR3 is CASSLGTGGIYEQYF. The CDR3, as DNA: TGTGCCAGCAGTTTAGGGACAGGGGGCATCTACGAGCAGTACTTC.

The CDR3 DNA is TGTGCCAGCAGCTTGGTACAGGGGCAGGGCACTGAAGCTTTCTTT. Protein: CASSLVQGQGTEAFF. The chain is built from TRBV5-6 and TRBJ1-1; 7 positions agree with TRBD1. V was clipped by 0 bases and J by 4 bases; unmatched bases: 6. Germline CDR1 is SGHDT and CDR2 is YYEEEE. CDR3 length: 15 amino acids.

This chain links TRBV6-5 with TRBJ1-3; D is possibly TRBD1 (5 bases). Germline CDR1 MNHEY, CDR2 SVGAGI. V was trimmed by 5 bases and J by 4 bases, leaving 12 bases between them. The CDR3 is 14 residues long. DNA for the CDR3: TGTGCCAGCAGTCAACAGGCAGTAGGAAACACCATATATTTT. This gives the protein CASSQQAVGNTIYF.

The V and J genes are TRBV6-1 and TRBJ1-4; D is possibly TRBD1 (5 bases). Germline CDR1 MNHNS, CDR2 SASEGT. The CDR3 contains 15 residues. V was clipped by 2 bases and J by 7 bases, with 14 bases between them. The DNA of the CDR3 is TGTGCCAGCAGTGAAAGAAGCCAGCAGGGTGAAAAACTGTTTTTT. Residues: CASSERSQQGEKLFF.

The chain carries TRBV6-6 and TRBJ1-5, with D perhaps matching TRBD1 (5 bases). The germline CDR1 and CDR2 sequences are MNHNY and SVGAGI (reference sequence). The germline V and J ends were trimmed by 5 bases and 3 bases, with 8 bases remaining between them. The CDR3 has 13 residues. CDR3 DNA: TGTGCCAGCAGTGGGGACCTCAATCAGCCCCAGCATTTT. Translation gives CASSGDLNQPQHF.

This rearrangement joins TRBV6-5 to TRBJ2-7; 11 bases agree with TRBD2. V gave up 6 bases and J gave up 0 bases; unmatched junction bases: 4. The germline CDR1 and CDR2 sequences are MNHEY and SVGAGI. This CDR3 region has 15 residues. The CDR3 DNA reads TGTGCCAGCAGCAAGCTAGCGGGGGGCTCCTACGAGCAGTACTTC. Translation: CASSKLAGGSYEQYF.

This clone was counted once. V and J are TRBV27 and TRBJ1-6; D possibly corresponds to TRBD1 (5 bases). The CDR3 loop spans 18 amino acids. In germline, CDR1 is MNHEY, CDR2 SMNVEV (reference sequence). Trimming stripped 0 bases from V and 9 bases from J, with 21 bases between. CDR3 nucleotide sequence: TGTGCCAGCAGTTTATCGAAACTTGGATCGGGGCTTGGTTCACCCCTCCACTTT. This translates into CASSLSKLGSGLGSPLHF.

This clone has just one count. The V call is TRBV20-1, the J call TRBJ2-7; 7 positions agree with TRBD1. The CDR3 runs to 13 residues. Unmatched junction bases numbered 8, after V lost 3 bases and J lost 6 bases. In germline, CDR1 is DFQATT, CDR2 SNEGSKA (reference sequence). The DNA for the CDR3 is TGCAGTGCTAGTGATCCGACAGGGCTCGAGCAGTACTTC. Protein sequence: CSASDPTGLEQYF.